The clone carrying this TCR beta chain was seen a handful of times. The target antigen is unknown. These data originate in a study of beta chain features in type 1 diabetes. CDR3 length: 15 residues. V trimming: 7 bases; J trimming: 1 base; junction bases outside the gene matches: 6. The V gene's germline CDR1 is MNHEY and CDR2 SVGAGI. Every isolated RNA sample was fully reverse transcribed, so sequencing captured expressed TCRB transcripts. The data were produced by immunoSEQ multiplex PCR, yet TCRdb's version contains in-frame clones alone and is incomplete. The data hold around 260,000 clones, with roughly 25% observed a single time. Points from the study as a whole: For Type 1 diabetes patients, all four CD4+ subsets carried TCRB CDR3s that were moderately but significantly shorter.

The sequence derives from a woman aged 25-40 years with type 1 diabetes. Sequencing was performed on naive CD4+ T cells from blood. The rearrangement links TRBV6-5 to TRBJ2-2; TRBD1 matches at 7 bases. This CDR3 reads CASKPGTVNTGELFF. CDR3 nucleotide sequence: TGTGCCAGCAAACCCGGGACAGTGAACACCGGGGAGCTGTTTTTT.